This T cell receptor (beta chain) originates from a study of blood T cell repertoires in COVID-19 (dated by TCRdb to about 2020). In the study overall: Samples covering the acute and convalescent phases of COVID-19 were provided by collaborators in the United States, Italy and Spain. Sample metadata almost always included a de-identified subject ID, COVID-19 status, age in years and sex. The material from the prospective study consisted of cDNA or gDNA derived from T cells, B-cell-depleted T cells, or PBMCs. HLA class I and class II types, where available, came from metadata supplied by the sample provider rather than from assay-based typing. A freely available public database, intended as a resource for researchers studying the immune response to SARS-CoV-2, is where the repertoires were released. Deeply sampled blood TCRbeta repertoires from subjects exposed to, actively infected with, or recovered from COVID-19 were included in the dataset. Samples came from the ongoing ImmuneRACE study (first 160 participants) plus 1,254 subjects from 6 global collaborators. What the study reported, not specific to this receptor: Clinical and demographic metadata were provided uncurated, with the amount varying by source and participant.

The immunoSEQ Assay, a bias-controlled multiplex PCR, was used to amplify TCRbeta CDR3 regions from genomic DNA. The authors' pipeline ran thus. Nucleated cell counts per sample were estimated from amplification of reference gene primers within the assay. Sequence reads were collapsed and filtered to measure the absolute abundance of every unique TCRbeta CDR3 rearrangement. For each sample, productive Simpson clonality was calculated as the square root of Simpson's diversity index over productive rearrangements. In its TCRdb copy, this immuneACCESS table keeps in-frame sequences only and misses some clones. Where compared with another copy, unresolved V genes explain less than half of these, and the others have no known cause. That table is the source of V, J and clone size, and D and trimming were worked out from the DNA. Across this sample there are about 300,000 clones, with around 84% seen only once. The ten most abundant clones make up less than 4.5% of the sample.

This clone was seen just once. The antigen this receptor binds is unknown. Qualities for individual bases were not recorded, and no much larger clone is one base off. Participants in the prospective study were aged 18 to 89 years, lived in 20 to 30 United States geographic areas, and enrolled through a virtual design. In the prospective study, cohorts were assigned on the basis of participant-reported clinical history obtained from a screening survey and a study questionnaire. Recovered participants in ImmuneRACE Cohort 3 were defined as having two consecutive negative NP/OP PCR tests, clearance from a healthcare professional, or resolution of symptoms. Each participant in the prospective study had whole blood, serum and a nasopharyngeal or oropharyngeal swab collected by mobile phlebotomists. Additional blood draws and questionnaires over a 2-month period could optionally be provided by prospective study participants. Blood samples from the prospective study were shipped frozen or at room temperature prior to DNA extraction.

Taken from cysteine to phenylalanine, the CDR3 has 14 residues. The read is trimmed to its CDR3 DNA, 42 bases read in frame from base 1. Sequences LNHDA (CDR1) and SQIVND (CDR2) are obtained from the germline V gene (reference sequence). V and J are truncated by 3 bases and 11 bases respectively, leaving an intervening sequence of 17 bases. The specimen was PBMCs or T cells enriched from blood (not recorded which). The rearrangement joined TRBV19 to TRBJ1-5; there is no confident call for the D gene. This clonotype was sampled from a man younger than 45 who had recovered from COVID-19. This receptor carries the CDR3 CASSILEVPPAQHF. The DNA reads as follows: TGTGCCAGTAGTATCTTGGAGGTCCCGCCGGCCCAGCATTTT.